The following is a TCR beta chain sequence with its context. The antigen is not known. This sample is drawn from a study of cytomegalovirus exposure and HLA in healthy donors. Study-wide points: The investigators catalogued 150 or so TCR beta chains as cytomegalovirus-associated. A later analysis showed that HLA-associated TCR beta chains had undergone more clonal expansion than equally common others.

Germline assignment: CDR1 LGHNA and CDR2 YSLEER. CDR3 length: 15 amino acids. With 3 bases clipped from V and 7 bases from J, the junction kept 11 bases outside the gene matches. 13 Jbeta primers and 60 Vbeta primers were used for the PCR. Assay used: immunoSEQ multiplex PCR; TCRdb lists only in-frame clones, some missing. The sample yields about 160,000 clones, 81% seen once. The V and J genes are TRBV4-3 and TRBJ1-1; the match to TRBD1 covers 7 bases. The sequenced sample consisted of PBMCs. The origin of this receptor is a woman in her forties or fifties in good health and CMV-seronegative. The CDR3 is CASSHSDRRGREAFF. The CDR3 coding sequence is TGCGCCAGCAGCCACTCGGACAGGAGGGGGCGTGAAGCTTTCTTT.